This T cell receptor (beta chain) was identified in a study of CD4 T cells in relation to SARS-CoV-2 and coronaviruses. The CDR3 consists of 12 residues. The germline CDR1 and CDR2 sequences are ENHRY and SYGVKD. V was trimmed by 10 bases and J by 1 base, leaving 10 bases between them. This table comes from immunoSEQ multiplex PCR, and its TCRdb copy is limited to in-frame clones, with some not included. The sample lists 25,000 to 30,000 clones, more than 75% occurring once. Before the COVID-19 pandemic, during about 2010-2018, CD4+ T cells were taken from unexposed donors. CD4+ T cells were isolated from the cells after around eleven days of culture. With respect to this clone: Its specificity is unknown.

The sequenced material came from CD4+ T cells from PBMCs, cultured in vitro. This chain connects TRBV10-3 to TRBJ2-5; D remains unclear. The TCR was taken from a human donor in good health. CDR3 nucleotides: TGTGCCACGCGAGGAGCCCAAGAGACCCAGTACTTC. Its protein is CATRGAQETQYF.